The 9 T cell receptor beta chains below were found in one sample sequenced in a study of T cell responses to AZD1222 COVID-19 vaccine. This table comes from immunoSEQ multiplex PCR, and its TCRdb copy is limited to in-frame clones, with some not included. The data show around 90,000 clones, 70% to 90% seen once. Source: peripheral blood, taken on day 0 of AZD1222 vaccination. The origin of the receptors is an adult in good health.

This rearrangement joins TRBV6-1 to TRBJ2-5; 9 bases align to TRBD1. Germline V gives CDR1 MNHNS, CDR2 SASEGT. This CDR3 spans 15 amino acids. With V trimmed by 2 bases and J by 4 bases, 5 bases remained unmatched. The CDR3 nucleotides read TGTGCCAGCAGTGAAACCGGACAGGGGAGAGAGACCCAGTACTTC. Translation gives CASSETGQGRETQYF.

J is TRBJ2-7 and V is TRBV5-4, with 9 bases matching TRBD1. Looked up from germline, CDR1 is SGHNT and CDR2 is YYREEE (reference sequence). This CDR3 has 14 residues. V was clipped by 4 bases and J by 3 bases; unmatched bases: 5. The CDR3 sequence: CASSEGQGRYEQYF. The CDR3 DNA is TGTGCCAGCAGCGAGGGACAGGGCCGCTACGAGCAGTACTTC.

V is TRBV5-1 and J is TRBJ2-2; D gene uncertain. V lost 0 bases and J lost 5, with 11 bases in between. The CDR3 loop spans 15 amino acids. CDR1 SGHRS and CDR2 YFSETQ come from the germline V gene. The chain's CDR3 is CASSLDQDRTGELFF. In DNA, the CDR3 is TGCGCCAGCAGCTTGGATCAGGATCGGACCGGGGAGCTGTTTTTT.

The rearrangement uses TRBV5-1 and TRBJ2-7, with TRBD1 matching 9 bases. Germline CDR1 reads SGHRS; CDR2 reads YFSETQ. The CDR3 is 13 amino acids. V dropped 2 bases and J dropped 4; count of bases not matched to a gene: 1. This CDR3 reads CASSLQGAYEQYF. The CDR3 DNA reads TGCGCCAGCAGCTTACAGGGGGCATACGAGCAGTACTTC.

The rearrangement links TRBV3-1 (or the pseudogene TRBV3-2) to TRBJ2-3, with D unclear. There are 14 residues in the CDR3. V was trimmed by 5 bases and J by 10 bases, leaving 19 bases between them. In germline, CDR1 is LGHDT, CDR2 YNNKEL (reference sequence). CDR3 loop: CASSKNRNSEAQYF. DNA for the CDR3: TGTGCCAGCAGCAAGAACCGGAACAGTGAAGCGCAGTATTTT.

V gene TRBV2 combines with J gene TRBJ1-4; tentatively, D is TRBD1 (5 bases). Trimming shortened V by 4 bases and J by 8 bases, and 17 bases separated the two germline ends. Germline values: CDR1 SNHLY, CDR2 FYNNEI. The CDR3 consists of 15 residues. The CDR3 loop reads CASSVQRVKGEKLFF. CDR3 coding DNA: TGTGCCAGCAGTGTGCAAAGGGTAAAGGGGGAAAAACTGTTTTTT.

J is TRBJ1-2 and V is TRBV7-9, with 11 positions matching TRBD1. The CDR3 is 17 amino acids. V was clipped by 5 bases and J by 0 bases; unmatched bases: 8. Per germline, CDR1 SEHNR and CDR2 FQNEAQ (reference sequence). The CDR3 DNA sequence: TGTGCCAGCAGCCCTATGGACAGGGGGCCTCCTAACTATGGCTACACCTTC. This gives the protein CASSPMDRGPPNYGYTF.

Only one count was recorded for this clone. The V call is TRBV30, the J call TRBJ1-2; TRBD1 might be the D (5 bases). This CDR3 contains 13 residues. Germline CDR1 is GTSNPN and CDR2 is SVGIG (reference sequence). Between the trimmed V and J ends, which lost 3 bases and 6 bases, there was a span of 14 bases. CDR3 nucleotides: TGTGCCTGGAGGGCCAGGGAAAGGGATGGCTACACCTTC. This sequence encodes CAWRARERDGYTF.

The chain carries TRBV18 and TRBJ1-2; TRBD1 is a possible D gene (5 bases). This CDR3 spans 16 amino acids. Trimming cost V 2 bases and J 3 bases, with 16 bases left between them. Germline V lookup: CDR1 KGHSH, CDR2 LQKENI. The CDR3 nucleotides are TGTGCCAGCTCACCAGCGGGTGCGGGGCGCGACTATGGCTACACCTTC. This codes for CASSPAGAGRDYGYTF.